What follows are 22 T cell receptor beta chains derived from one specimen sequenced in a study of blood T cell repertoires in COVID-19. Assay: immunoSEQ multiplex PCR; the TCRdb copy retains only in-frame clones and omits some. Seen here are fewer than 55,000 clones, about 85% observed once, and the top ten hold around 7.5%. Sequencing was performed on peripheral blood. The source of these receptors is an older man with active COVID-19.

The DNA of the CDR3 is TGCGCCAGCAGCCAACCCCCGGGGGATGAGCAGTTCTTC. Its protein is CASSQPPGDEQFF. The chain uses TRBV4-3 and TRBJ2-1, with D perhaps TRBD2 (6 bases). Trimming took off 2 bases at V and 8 bases at J, with 10 bases between the two ends. The CDR3 sequence is 13 residues long. Per the germline V gene, CDR1 is LGHNA and CDR2 is YSLEER.

This rearrangement joins TRBV14 to TRBJ2-7, with 9 bases identical to TRBD1. With V trimmed by 3 bases and J by 4 bases, 10 bases remained unmatched. This CDR3 region has 16 residues. Looked up from germline, CDR1 is SGHDN and CDR2 is FVKESK. DNA of the CDR3: TGTGCCAGCAGCCAGGCCCGGACAGGGGCAGGATACGAGCAGTACTTC. It codes for CASSQARTGAGYEQYF.

This clone was seen a handful of times. J is TRBJ2-5 and V is TRBV27; TRBD2 agrees at 7 bases. Per the germline V gene, CDR1 is MNHEY and CDR2 is SMNVEV (reference sequence). The CDR3 spans 14 residues. Trimming took 6 bases from V and 7 from J; bases not matched to a gene: 11. CDR3 protein: CASRAGGSLGTQYF. The CDR3 bases are TGTGCCAGCAGGGCCGGGGGGTCCCTAGGGACCCAGTACTTC.

There are a few counts of this clone. V usage is TRBV12-3 or TRBV12-4 and J usage is TRBJ2-7; 8 bases fit TRBD2. With V trimmed by 3 bases and J by 11 bases, 6 bases remained unmatched. CDR3 size: 12 residues. Here the CDR3 DNA reads TGTGCCAGCAGTTTTCAGGGGCGGGGGGAGTACTTC. This codes for CASSFQGRGEYF.

The chain has TRBV11-2 and TRBJ2-3, with D tentatively TRBD2 (7 bases). There are 16 residues in the CDR3. V lost 5 bases to trimming and J lost 1 base, with 16 bases between them. Germline-derived CDR1 and CDR2 are SGHAT and FQNNGV. The CDR3 is CASSPAKGGGTDTQYF. The CDR3 nucleotides are TGTGCCAGCAGCCCCGCAAAGGGGGGGGGCACAGATACGCAGTATTTT.

The chain is built from TRBV7-2 and TRBJ1-2; 8 nucleotides match TRBD1. CDR1 and CDR2 (germline): SGHTA, FQGNSA. Trimming took 5 bases from V and 1 from J; bases not matched to a gene: 12. The CDR3 contains 17 residues. The CDR3 loop reads CASSPDREPHFNYGYTF. The DNA of the CDR3 is TGTGCCAGCAGCCCGGACAGGGAGCCCCATTTTAACTATGGCTACACCTTC.

This clone was observed many times. The chain uses TRBV5-4 and TRBJ2-3, with TRBD2 as a possible D gene (6 bases). Germline lookup yields CDR1 SGHNT and CDR2 YYREEE (reference sequence). V lost 3 bases, J lost 1 base, and 6 bases lay in between. CDR3 length: 13 amino acids. CDR3 sequence: CASSSGGTDTQYF. CDR3 sequence (DNA): TGTGCCAGCAGCTCGGGAGGCACAGATACGCAGTATTTT. Full variable domain (remainder filled in from reference TRBV5-4 and TRBJ2-3): ETGVTQSPTHLIKTRGQQVTLRCSSQSGHNTVSWYQQALGQGPQFIFQYYREEENGRGNFPPRFSGLQFPNYSSELNVNALELDDSALYLCASSSGGTDTQYFGPGTRLTVL.

V usage is TRBV19 and J usage is TRBJ1-1; a possible D gene is TRBD1 (5 bases). This CDR3 spans 14 amino acids. V was cut by 3 bases and J by 4 bases, with 12 bases left in between. CDR1 LNHDA and CDR2 SQIVND come from the germline V gene (reference sequence). The CDR3 bases are TGTGCCAGTAGTATCGTCGGCGGGGGCACTGAAGCTTTCTTT. Protein sequence: CASSIVGGGTEAFF.

This chain links TRBV7-6 with TRBJ1-1, with D perhaps TRBD1 (5 bases). Between the trimmed V and J ends, which lost 1 base and 0 bases, there was a span of 6 bases. This CDR3 contains 14 residues. The V gene's germline CDR1 is SGHVS and CDR2 FNYEAQ. CDR3 bases: TGTGCCAGCAGCTTAGGACAGCTGAACACTGAAGCTTTCTTT. The encoded protein is CASSLGQLNTEAFF.

The V and J genes are TRBV28 and TRBJ1-2, with D perhaps TRBD1 (5 bases). V gave up 6 bases and J gave up 9 bases, with 11 bases separating them. The CDR3 consists of 11 residues. The germline V gene has CDR1 MDHEN and CDR2 SYDVKM. The CDR3 region is CASRWGWSYTF. The CDR3 region has the DNA TGTGCCAGCAGGTGGGGCTGGAGCTACACCTTC.

The gene calls are TRBV6-2 or TRBV6-3 and TRBJ1-2; D unclear. Germline loops: CDR1 MNHEY, CDR2 SVGEGT. This CDR3 is built from 13 residues. Trimming left V 2 bases short and J 0 bases short, with 4 bases between. The CDR3 loop is CASSYTSNYGYTF. The CDR3 DNA reads TGTGCCAGCAGTTACACATCTAACTATGGCTACACCTTC.

The chain carries TRBV29-1 and TRBJ2-7; 10 positions match TRBD1. This CDR3 spans 13 amino acids. V gave up 4 bases and J gave up 4 bases; unmatched junction bases: 4. The germline V gene has CDR1 SQVTM and CDR2 ANQGSEA. The CDR3 reads CSVGDRGQYEQYF. The CDR3 DNA reads TGCAGCGTTGGTGACAGGGGGCAGTACGAGCAGTACTTC.

DNA for the CDR3: TGTGCCAGCAGCGAATGGGGCGAGAACACTGAAGCTTTCTTT. It is translated as CASSEWGENTEAFF. The V and J genes are TRBV9 and TRBJ1-1; possibly TRBD1 for D (5 bases). Germline V gives CDR1 SGDLS, CDR2 YYNGEE. This CDR3 region has 14 residues. Trimming removed 3 bases at V and 1 base at J, with 10 bases between.

The chain uses TRBV27 and TRBJ2-7; D gene uncertain. Germline V gene lookup returns CDR1 MNHEY and CDR2 SMNVEV (reference sequence). The V end was cut by 4 bases, the J end by 5 bases, with 12 bases between. The CDR3 runs 13 residues. CDR3 nucleotides: TGTGCCAGCAGTTCCATGGCTCTGGACGAGCAGTACTTC. Its protein is CASSSMALDEQYF.

The chain combines TRBV12-5 with TRBJ1-5; tentatively, D is TRBD1 (6 bases). This CDR3 comprises 16 residues. The germline gives CDR1 LGHNT, CDR2 FRNRAP. Trimming cost V 1 base and J 3 bases, with 13 bases left between them. CDR3 protein: CASGLGQGIYNQPQHF. As DNA, the CDR3 is TGTGCTAGTGGTTTGGGCCAGGGGATTTACAATCAGCCCCAGCATTTT.

The chain recombines TRBV11-3 with TRBJ2-1, with a tentative D call TRBD2 (6 bases). Germline-derived CDR1 and CDR2 are SGHNT and YENEEA. Trimming left V 5 bases short and J 0 bases short, with 17 bases between. The CDR3 extends over 17 amino acids. CDR3 region: CASSPRDGGPSYNEQFF. The CDR3 DNA follows: TGTGCCAGCAGCCCCCGGGACGGAGGGCCCTCCTACAATGAGCAGTTCTTC. Together with reference TRBV11-3 and TRBJ2-1, the CDR3 gives the full variable domain: EAGVVQSPRYKIIEKKQPVAFWCNPISGHNTLYWYLQNLGQGPELLIRYENEEAVDDSQLPKDRFSAERLKGVDSTLKIQPAELGDSAVYLCASSPRDGGPSYNEQFFGPGTRLTVL.

The rearrangement links TRBV4-3 to TRBJ1-2; D is ambiguous. CDR1 and CDR2 (germline): LGHNA, YSLEER. The CDR3 consists of 15 residues. The germline V and J ends were trimmed by 0 bases and 3 bases, with 11 bases remaining between them. The CDR3 sequence: CASSQDFPVDYGYTF. CDR3 nucleotides: TGCGCCAGCAGCCAAGACTTTCCGGTGGACTATGGCTACACCTTC.

V and J are TRBV5-1 and TRBJ2-5; possible D gene TRBD1, 7 bases. Germline CDR1 and CDR2: SGHRS and YFSETQ. V lost 2 bases and J 5 bases, leaving 16 bases between the germline ends. The CDR3 length is 15 residues. CDR3 loop: CASSLGGGGTETQYF. CDR3 nucleotide sequence: TGCGCCAGCAGCTTAGGGGGCGGCGGGACGGAGACCCAGTACTTC.

V and J are TRBV7-9 and TRBJ1-1; 7 nucleotides align to TRBD1. The CDR3 has 14 amino acids. The V and J ends lost 3 bases and 1 base, in that order; junction bases with no gene match: 2. Germline assignment: CDR1 SEHNR and CDR2 FQNEAQ (reference sequence). The CDR3 region has the DNA TGTGCCAGCAGCTTTAGGACAGGGAACACTGAAGCTTTCTTT. This sequence encodes CASSFRTGNTEAFF.

This CDR3 reads CASSLGTVVQETQYF. The CDR3, as DNA: TGTGCCAGCAGCTTGGGGACAGTGGTGCAAGAGACCCAGTACTTC. The rearrangement uses TRBV5-5 and TRBJ2-5; weak D call: TRBD1 (6 bases). Germline V gene lookup returns CDR1 SGHKS and CDR2 YYEKEE (reference sequence). The V and J ends lost 0 bases and 2 bases respectively, with 11 bases between them. CDR3 length: 15 amino acids.

V gene TRBV19 combines with J gene TRBJ1-6; maybe TRBD1 (6 bases). V was shortened by 6 bases and J by 10 bases, with 13 bases between the two germline ends. The V gene's germline CDR1 is LNHDA and CDR2 SQIVND (reference sequence). The CDR3 sequence is 13 residues long. CDR3 in amino acids: CASSLQGGSPLHF. CDR3 DNA sequence: TGTGCCAGTAGCTTACAGGGTGGGTCACCCCTCCACTTT.

This clone was observed a single time. The J gene is TRBJ2-7, the V gene TRBV6-2 or TRBV6-3, with a possible D match to TRBD2 (5 bases). This CDR3 is built from 16 residues. Germline V gene data show CDR1 as MNHEY and CDR2 as SVGEGT. Trimming cost V 0 bases and J 0 bases, with 12 bases left between them. CDR3 in amino acids: CASSYSSAGNSYEQYF. The CDR3 nucleotides read TGTGCCAGCAGTTACTCGAGTGCCGGGAACTCCTACGAGCAGTACTTC.